This T cell receptor beta chain was captured by sequencing in a study of T cell responses to AZD1222 COVID-19 vaccine. Data came from immunoSEQ multiplex PCR; TCRdb stores just in-frame clones and leaves some out. The repertoire holds about 180,000 clones, with approximately 91% as singletons. The germline V gene encodes CDR1 LGHDT and CDR2 YNNKEL (reference sequence). This CDR3 region has 15 residues. Trimming shortened V by 1 base and J by 2 bases, and 12 bases separated the two germline ends. Sequencing was performed on peripheral blood, taken 28 days after the second AZD1222 dose. The receptor was isolated from an adult who received the AZD1222 COVID-19 vaccine. The rearrangement links TRBV3-1 (or the pseudogene TRBV3-2) to TRBJ2-7; maybe TRBD2 (6 bases). CDR3 amino acids: CASSQGDFSTYEQYF. The CDR3 region has the DNA TGTGCCAGCAGCCAAGGGGACTTCTCTACCTACGAGCAGTACTTC.